Below, 18 T cell receptor beta chains from the same sample are listed, as sequenced in a study of CD4 T cells in relation to SARS-CoV-2 and coronaviruses (dated by TCRdb to the early 2020s). No antigen is known for these receptors. Preparation of the library involved the immunoSEQ multiplex PCR assay. The immuneACCESS repertoire file appears here via TCRdb, limited to in-frame rearrangements. These files lack a portion of the clones; in checked studies, under half of the deficit traces to unresolved V genes, and the cause of the others is not known. This sample is represented by some 37,000 clones; 70% to 85% of them were singletons. Approximately 2.8% of the sample is in the top ten clones. The sample consisted of memory CD4+ T cells from PBMCs, cultured in vitro. The cell subset or site label for this specimen denotes: memory (non-naive) CD4+ T cells. These receptor sequences come from an adult with COVID-19.

The chain is built from TRBV18 and TRBJ2-1; D perhaps matches TRBD1 (6 bases). CDR1 is KGHSH and CDR2 is LQKENI in the germline V gene. The CDR3 has 15 residues. Deletions cut 6 bases from V and 7 bases from J, with 19 bases between. CDR3 DNA: TGTGCCAGCTCCCCCTTTAGCCAGGGGTGGAATGAGCAGTTCTTC. It yields the protein CASSPFSQGWNEQFF.

The V gene is TRBV6-5, the J gene TRBJ1-2; D is undetermined. V lost 10 bases and J 1 base, leaving 10 bases between the germline ends. The length of the CDR3 is 12 residues. The germline V gene has CDR1 MNHEY and CDR2 SVGAGI. The CDR3 sequence: CATQEFNYGYTF. As DNA, the CDR3 is TGTGCCACCCAGGAATTTAACTATGGCTACACCTTC.

This clone was seen only a few times. This rearrangement joins TRBV5-1 to TRBJ1-5; D unresolved. CDR3 length: 13 residues. V lost 0 bases and J lost 4, with 5 bases in between. The germline V gene encodes CDR1 SGHRS and CDR2 YFSETQ. For the CDR3, the DNA is TGCGCCAGCAGCTTGGACACTAATCAGCCCCAGCATTTT. Its protein product is CASSLDTNQPQHF.

The rearrangement joins TRBV9 to TRBJ1-1, with D uncertain. Germline V gene lookup returns CDR1 SGDLS and CDR2 YYNGEE. V was clipped by 2 bases and J by 1 base, with 9 bases between them. The CDR3 has 14 residues. CDR3 DNA sequence: TGTGCCAGCAGCGTCATTAACTCGAACACTGAAGCTTTCTTT. Translation gives CASSVINSNTEAFF. The whole variable domain, remainder taken from reference TRBV9 and TRBJ1-1, is DSGVTQTPKHLITATGQRVTLRCSPRSGDLSVYWYQQSLDQGLQFLIQYYNGEERAKGNILERFSAQQFPDLHSELNLSSLELGDSALYFCASSVINSNTEAFFGQGTRLTVV.

A few counts support this clone. Germline and junction disagree at one end, which may indicate a read error. The chain links TRBV7-9 to TRBJ2-3; the match to TRBD2 covers 11 bases. In germline, CDR1 is SEHNR, CDR2 FQNEAQ (reference sequence). There are 13 residues in the CDR3. The CDR3 loop is CASSLAEGLADVF. For the CDR3, the DNA is TGTGCCAGCAGCTTAGCCGAGGGACTAGCGGACGTCTTT.

The V and J genes are TRBV7-9 and TRBJ2-1; D uncertain. Trimming shortened V by 1 base and J by 15 bases, and 16 bases separated the two germline ends. CDR1 and CDR2 (germline): SEHNR, FQNEAQ (reference sequence). This CDR3 comprises 13 residues. In DNA form, the CDR3 reads TGTGCCAGCAGCTTAGTCGACCCCCGGTGGCCGTTCTTC. This sequence encodes CASSLVDPRWPFF.

The V gene is TRBV7-8, the J gene TRBJ2-1; 7 bases map to TRBD1. There are 13 residues in the CDR3. Trimming removed 5 bases from V and 4 bases from J; junction bases left unmatched: 2. Germline CDR1 SGHVS, CDR2 FQNEAQ. The CDR3 sequence: CASSADRYNEQFF. CDR3 bases: TGTGCCAGCAGCGCGGACAGGTACAATGAGCAGTTCTTC.

This chain links TRBV5-5 with TRBJ2-5; no clear D gene. The CDR3 has 14 residues. In germline, CDR1 is SGHKS, CDR2 YYEKEE (reference sequence). V lost 0 bases, J lost 3 bases, and 9 bases lay in between. The CDR3 sequence is CASSLGPSEETQYF. For the CDR3, the DNA is TGTGCCAGCAGCTTGGGCCCGTCAGAAGAGACCCAGTACTTC. The full variable domain, rest sourced from reference TRBV5-5 and TRBJ2-5, is DAGVTQSPTHLIKTRGQQVTLRCSPISGHKSVSWYQQVLGQGPQFIFQYYEKEERGRGNFPDRFSARQFPNYSSELNVNALLLGDSALYLCASSLGPSEETQYFGPGTRLLVL.

The chain is built from TRBV7-9 and TRBJ2-7; D not resolved. This CDR3 comprises 15 residues. Trimming cost V 2 bases and J 4 bases, with 15 bases left between them. Germline V gives CDR1 SEHNR, CDR2 FQNEAQ (reference sequence). The CDR3 DNA reads as TGTGCCAGCAGCTTAAGAGAGGCCCTCGAGTACGAGCAGTACTTC. Its protein product is CASSLREALEYEQYF.

The CDR3 sequence is CASSVGRQFTTDTQYF. The CDR3 DNA sequence: TGTGCCAGCAGCGTAGGCCGACAGTTCACCACAGATACGCAGTATTTT. V is TRBV9 and J is TRBJ2-3; D may be TRBD1 (5 bases). In germline, CDR1 is SGDLS, CDR2 YYNGEE. The CDR3 consists of 16 residues. Trimming removed 0 bases at V and 2 bases at J, with 13 bases between. Full variable domain (remainder filled in from reference TRBV9 and TRBJ2-3): DSGVTQTPKHLITATGQRVTLRCSPRSGDLSVYWYQQSLDQGLQFLIQYYNGEERAKGNILERFSAQQFPDLHSELNLSSLELGDSALYFCASSVGRQFTTDTQYFGPGTRLTVL.

The J gene is TRBJ1-2, the V gene TRBV5-4, with a tentative D call TRBD1 (5 bases). The V end was cut by 6 bases, the J end by 2 bases, with 17 bases between. Per the germline V gene, CDR1 is SGHNT and CDR2 is YYREEE (reference sequence). The CDR3 consists of 15 residues. The CDR3 DNA reads TGTGCCAGCACCCTAGGAGGGACGATCAACTATGGCTACACCTTC. Protein product: CASTLGGTINYGYTF. The full variable domain, rest sourced from reference TRBV5-4 and TRBJ1-2, is ETGVTQSPTHLIKTRGQQVTLRCSSQSGHNTVSWYQQALGQGPQFIFQYYREEENGRGNFPPRFSGLQFPNYSSELNVNALELDDSALYLCASTLGGTINYGYTFGSGTRLTVV.

The chain uses TRBV5-1 and TRBJ2-2, with D tentatively TRBD2 (5 bases). V gave up 5 bases and J gave up 3 bases, with 14 bases separating them. This CDR3 is 15 amino acids long. The germline gives CDR1 SGHRS, CDR2 YFSETQ. The CDR3 DNA reads as TGCGCCAGCAGGGTTAGAATTAGCGACACCGGGGAGCTGTTTTTT. Its translation is CASRVRISDTGELFF.

The V and J genes are TRBV5-1 and TRBJ2-5; weak D call: TRBD1 (5 bases). CDR1 is SGHRS and CDR2 is YFSETQ in the germline V gene. This CDR3 is 15 amino acids long. The germline V and J ends were trimmed by 1 base and 3 bases, with 13 bases remaining between them. The CDR3 DNA is TGCGCCAGCAGCTTGTTCTCGAAAGGGGAAGAGACCCAGTACTTC. This sequence encodes CASSLFSKGEETQYF.

This chain uses TRBV7-8 with TRBJ2-5, with TRBD1 matching 7 bases. V lost 5 bases, J lost 4 bases, and 7 bases stayed unmatched. The germline CDR1 and CDR2 sequences are SGHVS and FQNEAQ. CDR3 size: 14 residues. The CDR3: CASSGPSGGETQYF. In DNA form, the CDR3 reads TGTGCCAGCAGCGGCCCCTCAGGGGGAGAGACCCAGTACTTC.

This clone was counted between two and nine times. The chain employs TRBV19 and TRBJ2-3; D uncertain. Germline-derived CDR1 and CDR2 are LNHDA and SQIVND (reference sequence). This CDR3 is 14 amino acids long. V lost 6 bases to trimming and J lost 0 bases, with 10 bases between them. In DNA form, the CDR3 reads TGTGCCAGTAGCCCGACTTCTAGCACAGATACGCAGTATTTT. It encodes CASSPTSSTDTQYF.

V and J are TRBV27 and TRBJ2-1, with D hard to call. V lost 0 bases to trimming and J lost 5 bases, with 2 bases between them. Germline CDR1 and CDR2: MNHEY and SMNVEV (reference sequence). This CDR3 contains 12 residues. The CDR3 region is CASSLSNNEQFF. The CDR3 DNA is TGTGCCAGCAGTTTATCGAACAATGAGCAGTTCTTC.

The gene calls are TRBV11-2 and TRBJ1-6; D is unresolved. The V gene lost 5 bases and the J gene lost 11 bases, with 13 bases spanning the gap. The CDR3 covers 13 residues. From germline, CDR1 is SGHAT and CDR2 FQNNGV. The CDR3 coding sequence is TGTGCCAGCAGCCCAACCTCTAGGCCACCCCTCCACTTT. Its protein is CASSPTSRPPLHF.

The rearrangement joins TRBV19 to TRBJ1-1, with D tentatively TRBD1 (5 bases). V lost 2 bases, J lost 1 base, and 8 bases lay in between. This CDR3 has 14 amino acids. From germline, CDR1 is LNHDA and CDR2 SQIVND (reference sequence). Written as DNA, the CDR3 is TGTGCCAGTAGTATATACAGGAAGAACACTGAAGCTTTCTTT. Translation gives CASSIYRKNTEAFF.